This TCR beta chain originates from a study of CD8+CD57+ T cells in acquired aplastic anemia. This CDR3 is built from 13 residues. The V segment lost 4 bases and the J segment 2 bases; nucleotides outside the gene matches: 2. Germline V gene data show CDR1 as DFQATT and CDR2 as SNEGSKA (reference sequence). Those patients picked for sequencing had displayed CD8+CD57+ cell expansion on flow cytometry. The cohort consisted entirely of patients having severe acquired aplastic anemia. Study-wide findings and caveats: About 29 sequences, all CD8+ CDR3, were shared between patients and controls.

TCR beta VDJ and CDR3 were profiled, and genomic DNA was the template. TCRdb used MiXCR to reprocess the reads, holding one entry per CDR3 protein. The table includes 90,000 to 150,000 distinct CDR3 sequences, approximately 50% detected once. Concerning this clonotype: Its antigen is still unknown.

The sample taken for sequencing was sorted CD4+, CD8+, or CD8+CD57+ T cells (not recorded which) from PBMCs. This receptor was obtained from a human donor with aplastic anemia. V and J are TRBV20-1 and TRBJ1-5; 7 bases align to TRBD1. This CDR3 reads CSANGQGNQPQHF. The CDR3 coding sequence is TGCAGTGCTAACGGACAGGGCAATCAGCCCCAGCATTTT.